The present TCR beta chain was sequenced within a study of post-analysis software for immune sequencing data. Whole-study findings and limits: Elevated frequency relative to controls characterized roughly five TRBV segments in patients, TRBV5-6, TRBV5-1 and TRBV20-1 among them. Significantly decreased normalized Chao1 diversity was recorded for multiple sclerosis patients relative to controls. Batch-matched samples strongly co-clustered by F measure.

This clonotype was seen only a few times. The antigen is unknown. Germline lookup yields CDR1 ENHRY and CDR2 SYGVKD. The CDR3 has 15 residues. The ends were cut back, 3 bases at V and 2 bases at J, with 12 bases in the middle. Researchers reported that TCR beta cDNA libraries carried unique molecular identifiers. The source material, roughly 0.9 to 11 million T cells, gave rise to 500,000 or so cDNA molecules. One entry per CDR3 protein, called by TCRdb with MiXCR from the PCR reads. The sample has roughly 540,000 distinct CDR3 sequences, around 31% seen once; the top ten hold around 6.1%. The sequenced material came from blood. The clonotype was recovered from a girl aged 2-17 years with multiple sclerosis. V usage is TRBV10-3 and J usage is TRBJ2-3; perhaps TRBD2 as D (7 bases). The CDR3 spells CAISEGGVNTDTQYF. The CDR3 DNA reads as TGTGCCATCAGTGAAGGGGGGGTAAACACAGATACGCAGTATTTT.